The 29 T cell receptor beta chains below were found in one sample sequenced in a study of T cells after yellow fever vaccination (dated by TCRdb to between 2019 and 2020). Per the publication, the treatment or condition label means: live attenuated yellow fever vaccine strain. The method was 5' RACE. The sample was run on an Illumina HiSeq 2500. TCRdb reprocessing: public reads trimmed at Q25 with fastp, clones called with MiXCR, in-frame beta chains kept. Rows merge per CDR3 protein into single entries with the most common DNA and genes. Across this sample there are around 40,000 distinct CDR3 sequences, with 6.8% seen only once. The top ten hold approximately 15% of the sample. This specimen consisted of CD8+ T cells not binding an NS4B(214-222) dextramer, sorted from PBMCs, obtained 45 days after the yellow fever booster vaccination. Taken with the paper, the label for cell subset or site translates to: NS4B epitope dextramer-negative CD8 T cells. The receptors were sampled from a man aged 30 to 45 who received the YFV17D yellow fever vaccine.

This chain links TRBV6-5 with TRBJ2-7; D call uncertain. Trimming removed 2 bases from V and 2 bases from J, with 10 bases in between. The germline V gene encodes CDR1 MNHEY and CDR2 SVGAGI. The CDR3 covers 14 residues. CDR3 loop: CASSYPSMTYEQYF. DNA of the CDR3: TGTGCCAGCAGTTACCCGTCAATGACCTACGAGCAGTACTTC.

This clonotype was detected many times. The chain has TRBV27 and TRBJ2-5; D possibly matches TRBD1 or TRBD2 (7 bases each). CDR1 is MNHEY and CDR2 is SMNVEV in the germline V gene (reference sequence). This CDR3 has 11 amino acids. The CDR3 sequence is CAVQGGETQYF. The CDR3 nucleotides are TGTGCAGTCCAGGGGGGGGAGACCCAGTACTTC.

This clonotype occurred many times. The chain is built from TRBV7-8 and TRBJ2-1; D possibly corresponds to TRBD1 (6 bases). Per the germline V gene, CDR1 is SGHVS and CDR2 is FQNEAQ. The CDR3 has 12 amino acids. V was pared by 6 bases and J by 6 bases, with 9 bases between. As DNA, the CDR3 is TGTGCCAGCAGTACGGACAGCAATGAGCAGTTCTTC. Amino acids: CASSTDSNEQFF.

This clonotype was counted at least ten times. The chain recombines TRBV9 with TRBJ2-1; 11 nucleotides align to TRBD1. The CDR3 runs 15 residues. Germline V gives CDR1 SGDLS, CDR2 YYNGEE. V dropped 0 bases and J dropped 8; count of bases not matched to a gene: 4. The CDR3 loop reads CASSVEGQGADEQFF. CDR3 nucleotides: TGTGCCAGCAGCGTAGAAGGACAGGGGGCTGATGAGCAGTTCTTC.

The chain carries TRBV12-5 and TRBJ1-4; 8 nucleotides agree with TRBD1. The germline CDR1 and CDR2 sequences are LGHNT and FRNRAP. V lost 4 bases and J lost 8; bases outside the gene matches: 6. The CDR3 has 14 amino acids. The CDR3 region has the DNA TGTGCTAGTGGTTCCGGACAGGGCGAAGAAAAACTGTTTTTT. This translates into CASGSGQGEEKLFF.

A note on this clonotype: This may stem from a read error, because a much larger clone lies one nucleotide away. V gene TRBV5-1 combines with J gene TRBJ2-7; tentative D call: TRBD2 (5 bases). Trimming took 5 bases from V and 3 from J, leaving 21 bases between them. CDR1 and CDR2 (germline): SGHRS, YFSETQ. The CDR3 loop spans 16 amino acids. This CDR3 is CASRLSDGGDLYEQYF. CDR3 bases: TGCGCCAGCAGATTGTCGGACGGAGGAGACCTCTACGAGCAGTACTTC.

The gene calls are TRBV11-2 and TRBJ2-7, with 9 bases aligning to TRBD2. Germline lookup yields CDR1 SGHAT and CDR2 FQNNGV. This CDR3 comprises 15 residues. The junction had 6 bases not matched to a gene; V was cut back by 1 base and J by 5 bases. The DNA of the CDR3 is TGTGCCAGCAGCTTAGGCTGGACTAGCGAAAACGAGCAGTACTTC. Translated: CASSLGWTSENEQYF.

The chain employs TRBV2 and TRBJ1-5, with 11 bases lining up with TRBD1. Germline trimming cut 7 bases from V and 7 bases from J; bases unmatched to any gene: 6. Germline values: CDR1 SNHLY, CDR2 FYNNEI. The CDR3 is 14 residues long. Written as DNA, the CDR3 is TGTGCCAGCACCAGGACAGGGGGCGGGCAGCCCCAGCATTTT. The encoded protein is CASTRTGGGQPQHF.

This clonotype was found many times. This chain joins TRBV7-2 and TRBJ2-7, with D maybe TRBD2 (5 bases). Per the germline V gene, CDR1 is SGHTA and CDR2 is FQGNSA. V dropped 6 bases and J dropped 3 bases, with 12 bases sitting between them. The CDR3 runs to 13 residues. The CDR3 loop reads CASRAAGGYEQYF. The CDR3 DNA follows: TGTGCCAGCAGAGCCGCTGGAGGCTACGAGCAGTACTTC.

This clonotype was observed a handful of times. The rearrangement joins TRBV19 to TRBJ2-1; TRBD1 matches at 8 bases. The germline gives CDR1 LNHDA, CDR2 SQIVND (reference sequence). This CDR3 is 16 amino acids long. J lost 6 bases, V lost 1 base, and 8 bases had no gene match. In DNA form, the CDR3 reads TGTGCCAGTAGTATAGGGGACAGGCCGGAGTCCAATGAGCAGTTCTTC. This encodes CASSIGDRPESNEQFF.

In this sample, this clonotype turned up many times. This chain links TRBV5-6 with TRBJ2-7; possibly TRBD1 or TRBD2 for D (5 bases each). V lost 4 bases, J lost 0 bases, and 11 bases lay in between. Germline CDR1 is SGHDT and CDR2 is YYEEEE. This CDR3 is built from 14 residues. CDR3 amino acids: CASSRDVPSYEQYF. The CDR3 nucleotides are TGTGCCAGCAGCCGGGACGTACCCTCCTACGAGCAGTACTTC. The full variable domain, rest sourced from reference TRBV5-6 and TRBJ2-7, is DAGVTQSPTHLIKTRGQQVTLRCSPKSGHDTVSWYQQALGQGPQFIFQYYEEEERQRGNFPDRFSGHQFPNYSSELNVNALLLGDSALYLCASSRDVPSYEQYFGPGTRLTVT.

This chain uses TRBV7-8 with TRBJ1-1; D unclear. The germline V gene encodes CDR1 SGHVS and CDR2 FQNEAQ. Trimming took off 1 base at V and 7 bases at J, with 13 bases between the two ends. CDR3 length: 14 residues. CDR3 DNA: TGTGCCAGCAGCTTAGGGACGGCCAAGGATGAAGCTTTCTTT. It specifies CASSLGTAKDEAFF. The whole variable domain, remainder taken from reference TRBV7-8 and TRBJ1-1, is GAGVSQSPRYKVAKRGQDVALRCDPISGHVSLFWYQQALGQGPEFLTYFQNEAQLDKSGLPSDRFFAERPEGSVSTLKIQRTQQEDSAVYLCASSLGTAKDEAFFGQGTRLTVV.

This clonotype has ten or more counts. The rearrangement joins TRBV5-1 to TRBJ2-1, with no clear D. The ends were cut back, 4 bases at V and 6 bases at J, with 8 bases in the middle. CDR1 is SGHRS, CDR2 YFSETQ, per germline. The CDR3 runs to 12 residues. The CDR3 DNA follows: TGCGCCAGCAGCCCCGGGTTCAATGAGCAGTTCTTC. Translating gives CASSPGFNEQFF.

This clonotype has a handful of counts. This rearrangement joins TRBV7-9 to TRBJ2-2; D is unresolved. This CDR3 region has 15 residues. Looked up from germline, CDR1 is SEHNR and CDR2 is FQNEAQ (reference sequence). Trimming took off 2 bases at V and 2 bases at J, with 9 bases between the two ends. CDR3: CASSLLHINTGELFF. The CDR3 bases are TGTGCCAGCAGCTTATTACATATTAACACCGGGGAGCTGTTTTTT.

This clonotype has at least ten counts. CDR3 in amino acids: CASSLPLDNYGYTF. The CDR3, as DNA: TGTGCCAGCAGCTTGCCGCTAGATAACTATGGCTACACCTTC. The chain couples TRBV5-6 to TRBJ1-2, with D hard to call. V was cut by 1 base and J by 1 base, with 8 bases left in between. The germline gives CDR1 SGHDT, CDR2 YYEEEE. The CDR3 consists of 14 residues.

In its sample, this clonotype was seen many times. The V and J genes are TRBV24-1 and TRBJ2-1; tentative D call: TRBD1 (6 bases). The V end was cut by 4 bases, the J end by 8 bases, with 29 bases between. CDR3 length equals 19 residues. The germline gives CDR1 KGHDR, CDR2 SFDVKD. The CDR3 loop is CATSETLGTSKCSFDEQFF. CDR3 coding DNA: TGTGCCACCAGTGAAACGCTCGGGACATCTAAATGCAGTTTCGATGAGCAGTTCTTC.

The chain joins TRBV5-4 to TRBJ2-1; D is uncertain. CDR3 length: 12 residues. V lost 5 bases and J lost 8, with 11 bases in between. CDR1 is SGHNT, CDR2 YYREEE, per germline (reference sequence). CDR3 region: CASRYGQDEQFF. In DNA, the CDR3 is TGTGCCAGCAGGTACGGGCAGGATGAGCAGTTCTTC.

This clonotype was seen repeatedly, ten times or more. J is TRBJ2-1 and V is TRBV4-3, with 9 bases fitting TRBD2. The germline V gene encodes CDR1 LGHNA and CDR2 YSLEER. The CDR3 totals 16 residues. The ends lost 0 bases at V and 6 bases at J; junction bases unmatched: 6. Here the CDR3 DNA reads TGCGCCAGCAGCCAAGATGCGGGGGGGTTGGGCAATGAGCAGTTCTTC. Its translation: CASSQDAGGLGNEQFF.

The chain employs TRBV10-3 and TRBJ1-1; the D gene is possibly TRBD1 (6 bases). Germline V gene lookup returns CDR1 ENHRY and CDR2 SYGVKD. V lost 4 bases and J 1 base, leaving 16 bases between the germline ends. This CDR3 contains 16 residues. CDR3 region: CAISAGVPLGNTEAFF. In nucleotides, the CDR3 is TGTGCCATCAGTGCAGGGGTCCCTTTGGGGAACACTGAAGCTTTCTTT.

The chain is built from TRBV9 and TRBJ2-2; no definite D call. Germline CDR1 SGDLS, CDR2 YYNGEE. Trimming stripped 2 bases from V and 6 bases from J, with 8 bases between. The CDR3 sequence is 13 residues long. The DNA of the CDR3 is TGTGCCAGCAGCGTGGGCGACGCCGGGGAGCTGTTTTTT. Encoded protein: CASSVGDAGELFF.

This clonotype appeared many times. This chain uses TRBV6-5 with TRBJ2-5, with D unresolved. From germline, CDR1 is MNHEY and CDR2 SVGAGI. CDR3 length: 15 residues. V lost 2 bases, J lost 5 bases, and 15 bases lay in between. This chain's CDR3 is CASSYVYPPWETQYF. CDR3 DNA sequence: TGTGCCAGCAGTTACGTCTACCCTCCATGGGAGACCCAGTACTTC.

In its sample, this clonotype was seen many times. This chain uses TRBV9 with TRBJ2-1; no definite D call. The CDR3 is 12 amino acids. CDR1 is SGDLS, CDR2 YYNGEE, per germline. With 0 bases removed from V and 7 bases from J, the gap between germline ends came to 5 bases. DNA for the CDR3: TGTGCCAGCAGCGTAGGGCAAAATGAGCAGTTCTTC. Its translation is CASSVGQNEQFF.

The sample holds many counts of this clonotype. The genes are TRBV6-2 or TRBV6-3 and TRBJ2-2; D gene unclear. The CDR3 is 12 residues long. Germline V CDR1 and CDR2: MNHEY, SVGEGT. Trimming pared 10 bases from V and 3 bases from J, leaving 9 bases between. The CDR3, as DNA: TGTGCCACCGGAGAGTACACCGGGGAGCTGTTTTTT. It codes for CATGEYTGELFF.

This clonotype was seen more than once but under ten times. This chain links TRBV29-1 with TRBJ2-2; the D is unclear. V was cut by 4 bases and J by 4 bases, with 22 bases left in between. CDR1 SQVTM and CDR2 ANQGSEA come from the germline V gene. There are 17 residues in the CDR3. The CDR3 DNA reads TGCAGCGTTGTGTGGAAGGACCTCGAGGATATCACCGGGGAGCTGTTTTTT. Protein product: CSVVWKDLEDITGELFF.

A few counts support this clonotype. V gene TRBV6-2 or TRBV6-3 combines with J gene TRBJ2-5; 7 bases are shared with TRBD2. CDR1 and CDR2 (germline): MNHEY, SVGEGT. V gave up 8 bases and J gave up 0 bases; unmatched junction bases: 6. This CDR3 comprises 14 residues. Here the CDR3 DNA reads TGTGCCAGCTTCCCTAGCGGATACCAAGAGACCCAGTACTTC. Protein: CASFPSGYQETQYF.

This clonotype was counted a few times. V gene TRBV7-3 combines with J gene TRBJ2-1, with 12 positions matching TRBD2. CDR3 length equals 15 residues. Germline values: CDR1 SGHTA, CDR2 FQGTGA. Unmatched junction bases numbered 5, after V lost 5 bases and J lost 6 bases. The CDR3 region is CASSTGLAGPNEQFF. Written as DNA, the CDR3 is TGTGCCAGCAGCACAGGACTAGCGGGACCCAATGAGCAGTTCTTC. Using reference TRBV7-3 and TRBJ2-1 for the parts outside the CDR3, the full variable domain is GAGVSQTPSNKVTEKGKYVELRCDPISGHTALYWYRQSLGQGPEFLIYFQGTGAADDSGLPNDRFFAVRPEGSVSTLKIQRTERGDSAVYLCASSTGLAGPNEQFFGPGTRLTVL.

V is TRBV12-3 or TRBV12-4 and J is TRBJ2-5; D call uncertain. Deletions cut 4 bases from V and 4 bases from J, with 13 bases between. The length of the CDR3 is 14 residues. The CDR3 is CASSSSPALETQYF. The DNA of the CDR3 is TGTGCCAGCAGTTCCTCCCCGGCCCTAGAGACCCAGTACTTC.

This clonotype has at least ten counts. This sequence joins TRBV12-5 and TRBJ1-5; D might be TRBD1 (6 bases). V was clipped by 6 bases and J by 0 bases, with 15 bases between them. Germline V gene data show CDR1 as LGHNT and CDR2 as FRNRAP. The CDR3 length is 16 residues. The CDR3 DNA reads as TGTGCTAGTGGCCATAACAGGGATTATAGCAATCAGCCCCAGCATTTT. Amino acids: CASGHNRDYSNQPQHF.

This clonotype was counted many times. This chain's CDR3 is CASSFGQGGGYTF. In DNA, the CDR3 is TGTGCCAGCAGTTTTGGACAGGGTGGTGGCTACACCTTC. The chain has TRBV28 and TRBJ1-2; 8 bases are a match to TRBD1. Germline trimming cut 3 bases from V and 7 bases from J; bases unmatched to any gene: 4. There are 13 residues in the CDR3. From germline, CDR1 is MDHEN and CDR2 SYDVKM.